The 14 T cell receptor beta chains listed next were all sequenced from one sample in a study of regulatory dendritic cells for organ transplantation. Their antigens are not known. Repertoires were generated with immunoSEQ multiplex PCR, while TCRdb's copy carries only in-frame clones and drops some. The data show 12,000 or so clones, nearly 90% seen once. CFSE-labeled sorted T cells met regulatory or mature dendritic cells for approximately 5 days. Sequencing input: naive CD8+ T cells from blood cultured with dendritic cells. Subset noted: CD45RA+ naive T cells. All receptors come from a human donor in good health.

Here the CDR3 DNA reads TGTGCCAGTATCCCTCCAACAGGGGCAGAGGCGAACACTGAAGCTTTCTTT. Its protein product is CASIPPTGAEANTEAFF. V gene TRBV19 combines with J gene TRBJ1-1; TRBD1 matches 7 bases. CDR1 is LNHDA, CDR2 SQIVND, per germline (reference sequence). This CDR3 is 17 amino acids long. J lost 1 base, V lost 7 bases, and 15 bases had no gene match.

The V gene is TRBV19, the J gene TRBJ1-3, with D unresolved. The CDR3 extends over 16 amino acids. Germline values: CDR1 LNHDA, CDR2 SQIVND (reference sequence). V dropped 3 bases and J dropped 3 bases, with 15 bases sitting between them. CDR3 in DNA: TGTGCCAGTAGTATTTTTGGGAATCGGGTTGGAAACACCATATATTTT. Translated: CASSIFGNRVGNTIYF.

V and J are TRBV7-8 and TRBJ2-7; a weak D match, TRBD2 (6 bases). Per germline, CDR1 SGHVS and CDR2 FQNEAQ. Trimming took 8 bases from V and 3 from J, leaving 14 bases between them. This CDR3 spans 13 amino acids. CDR3 in amino acids: CASGGTPRYEQYF. DNA for the CDR3: TGTGCCAGCGGAGGGACTCCTCGCTACGAGCAGTACTTC.

The rearrangement links TRBV6-5 to TRBJ2-7; D uncertain. Germline assignment: CDR1 MNHEY and CDR2 SVGAGI. V lost 4 bases and J 2 bases, leaving 18 bases between the germline ends. This CDR3 contains 16 residues. Here the CDR3 reads CASSWGRAQPTYEQYF. In DNA, the CDR3 is TGTGCCAGCAGTTGGGGTCGGGCCCAGCCTACCTACGAGCAGTACTTC.

The chain uses TRBV4-1 and TRBJ1-4; D is unresolved. The V end lost 4 bases, the J end lost 6 bases, and 18 bases lay between the germline ends. CDR1 is MGHRA and CDR2 is YSYEKL in the germline V gene. The CDR3 contains 16 residues. The CDR3 spells CASSPSPTPTYEKLFF. DNA for the CDR3: TGCGCCAGCAGCCCTAGTCCAACGCCGACCTATGAAAAACTGTTTTTT.

The V gene is TRBV7-9, the J gene TRBJ1-5, with TRBD1 identical over 11 bases. The germline V gene encodes CDR1 SEHNR and CDR2 FQNEAQ (reference sequence). The CDR3 is made up of 17 amino acids. The trim removed 5 bases at V and 4 bases at J, leaving 10 bases unmatched. The CDR3 is CASSPVGQGEENQPQHF. As DNA, the CDR3 is TGTGCCAGCAGCCCAGTGGGACAGGGGGAGGAAAATCAGCCCCAGCATTTT.

The chain has TRBV11-2 and TRBJ2-5; D may match TRBD1 or TRBD2 (5 bases each). The CDR3 extends over 14 amino acids. CDR1 SGHAT and CDR2 FQNNGV come from the germline V gene. The ends were cut back, 1 base at V and 4 bases at J, with 10 bases in the middle. The CDR3 DNA sequence: TGTGCCAGCAGCTTAGCGTCGGGACGAGAGACCCAGTACTTC. Its protein product is CASSLASGRETQYF.

This chain connects TRBV9 to TRBJ2-2; tentatively, D is TRBD1 (5 bases). The CDR3 is made up of 14 amino acids. Germline V lookup: CDR1 SGDLS, CDR2 YYNGEE. Trimming removed 4 bases at V and 4 bases at J, with 11 bases between. The CDR3 sequence: CASSYKDITGELFF. The CDR3 DNA reads as TGTGCCAGCAGCTACAAGGACATCACCGGGGAGCTGTTTTTT. Full variable domain (rest looked up from reference TRBV9 and TRBJ2-2): DSGVTQTPKHLITATGQRVTLRCSPRSGDLSVYWYQQSLDQGLQFLIQYYNGEERAKGNILERFSAQQFPDLHSELNLSSLELGDSALYFCASSYKDITGELFFGEGSRLTVL.

The chain has TRBV6-1 and TRBJ2-7; the D gene is possibly TRBD1 (6 bases). V was shortened by 2 bases and J by 3 bases, with 17 bases between the two germline ends. Germline loops: CDR1 MNHNS, CDR2 SASEGT. The CDR3 extends over 16 amino acids. The CDR3: CASSESVQGLYYEQYF. The CDR3, as DNA: TGTGCCAGCAGTGAATCGGTACAGGGTCTCTACTACGAGCAGTACTTC.

This chain links TRBV5-6 with TRBJ2-7, with TRBD2 as a possible D gene (6 bases). The CDR3 is made up of 15 amino acids. The V end was cut by 4 bases, the J end by 2 bases, with 16 bases between. The germline CDR1 and CDR2 sequences are SGHDT and YYEEEE. CDR3: CASSHGWGGTYEQYF. In nucleotides, the CDR3 is TGTGCCAGCAGCCACGGATGGGGAGGCACCTACGAGCAGTACTTC.

The chain links TRBV7-6 to TRBJ1-1; weak D call: TRBD1 (5 bases). Germline values: CDR1 SGHVS, CDR2 FNYEAQ. This CDR3 comprises 12 residues. V was pared by 1 base and J by 8 bases, with 8 bases between. The CDR3 DNA reads as TGTGCCAGCAGCTTAGGGGGCCCCGAAGCTTTCTTT. Translated: CASSLGGPEAFF.

The chain is built from TRBV9 and TRBJ2-7, with D possibly TRBD2 on 6 matching bases. The germline V gene encodes CDR1 SGDLS and CDR2 YYNGEE. V lost 1 base to trimming and J lost 0 bases, with 8 bases between them. This CDR3 has 14 amino acids. DNA of the CDR3: TGTGCCAGCAGCGTAATGGGGGGCTCCTACGAGCAGTACTTC. Translated: CASSVMGGSYEQYF.

The genes are TRBV28 and TRBJ2-7, with 8 bases fitting TRBD1. The V gene's germline CDR1 is MDHEN and CDR2 SYDVKM. The V and J ends lost 3 bases and 2 bases, in that order; junction bases with no gene match: 6. CDR3 size: 15 residues. The CDR3 bases are TGTGCCAGCAGTTTGATGGACAGGGACCCCTACGAGCAGTACTTC. Protein sequence: CASSLMDRDPYEQYF.

The chain is built from TRBV27 and TRBJ2-7, with TRBD1 as a possible D gene (6 bases). V was clipped by 4 bases and J by 0 bases, with 13 bases between them. In germline, CDR1 is MNHEY, CDR2 SMNVEV (reference sequence). The CDR3 is 15 amino acids. The DNA for the CDR3 is TGTGCCAGCAGTTCCCAGGGGTTAGGCTCCTACGAGCAGTACTTC. Its protein is CASSSQGLGSYEQYF.